This T cell receptor (beta chain) was identified in a study of blood T cell repertoires in COVID-19. Methods used by the authors: Reference gene primer amplification yielded estimated nucleated cell counts. The table came from immunoSEQ multiplex PCR; TCRdb's copy has only in-frame clones and leaves some out. The V and J calls and clone size come from that table; D and trimming were worked out from the DNA. This table holds some 94,000 clones, approximately 87% found once. The germline V gene encodes CDR1 LGHNT and CDR2 FRNRAP. V was clipped by 0 bases and J by 6 bases; unmatched bases: 7. The CDR3 is made up of 16 amino acids.

The sequence was collected from a human donor in a cohort sampled during active COVID-19. V usage is TRBV12-5 and J usage is TRBJ2-2; 7 positions agree with TRBD2. The sequenced sample was peripheral blood. The CDR3 loop reads CASGLVVGGAAGELFF. In DNA, the CDR3 is TGTGCTAGTGGTTTGGTCGTGGGAGGGGCTGCCGGGGAGCTGTTTTTT.